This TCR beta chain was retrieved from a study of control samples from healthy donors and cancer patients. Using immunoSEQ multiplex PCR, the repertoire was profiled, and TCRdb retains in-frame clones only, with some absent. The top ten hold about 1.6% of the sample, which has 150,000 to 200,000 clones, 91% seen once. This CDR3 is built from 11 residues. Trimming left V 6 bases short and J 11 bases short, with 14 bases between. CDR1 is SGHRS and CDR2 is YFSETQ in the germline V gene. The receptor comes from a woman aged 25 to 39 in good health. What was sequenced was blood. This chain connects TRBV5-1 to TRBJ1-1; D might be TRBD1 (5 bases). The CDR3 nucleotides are TGCGCCAGCATGGGGGAGGGGTCGGCTTTCTTT. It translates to CASMGEGSAFF. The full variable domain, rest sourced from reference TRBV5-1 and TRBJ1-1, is KAGVTQTPRYLIKTRGQQVTLSCSPISGHRSVSWYQQTPGQGLQFLFEYFSETQRNKGNFPGRFSGRQFSNSRSEMNVSTLELGDSALYLCASMGEGSAFFGQGTRLTVV.